The source of this T cell receptor beta chain is a study of blood T cell repertoires in COVID-19. As for the study in general: COVID-19 samples, acute and convalescent, were from the United States, Italy and Spain. The cDNA or gDNA used as material had been derived from T cells, B-cell-depleted T cells, or PBMCs.

Authors' data handling: Amplified reference gene primers provided the basis for estimating nucleated cell counts. Some clones are missing from TCRdb's copy, which holds only in-frame ones; the method was immunoSEQ multiplex PCR. V and J calls and clone size come straight from that table; D and trimming were deduced from the DNA. The data show 100,000 or so clones, 81% seen once. V lost 7 bases, J lost 3 bases, and 8 bases stayed unmatched. Germline V gives CDR1 MDHEN, CDR2 SYDVKM. This CDR3 region has 14 residues. Input material: peripheral blood. This clonotype was obtained from a woman in her 70s with acute or convalescent COVID-19. V and J are TRBV28 and TRBJ2-7; TRBD2 aligns across 8 bases. CDR3 in DNA: TGTGCCAGCATGGTAAGCGGGAGAAGCTACGAGCAGTACTTC. It specifies CASMVSGRSYEQYF.